Following are 30 T cell receptor beta chains from one sample sequenced in a study of T-cell memory formation after mild COVID-19. One entry per CDR3 protein, called by TCRdb with MiXCR from the 5' RACE reads. This sample has approximately 340,000 distinct CDR3 sequences, with around 15% found just once. Specimen: PBMCs or a T cell subset sorted from them (not recorded which). The receptor source for this set is a man aged 18-30 years who had mild COVID-19 (a few samples of this study predate the infection). Cell type and time point are not known.

V gene TRBV12-3 or TRBV12-4 combines with J gene TRBJ1-2; tentatively, D is TRBD1 (5 bases). This CDR3 region has 15 residues. V lost 1 base and J 5 bases, leaving 14 bases between the germline ends. CDR3 sequence reads: CASSLGMGRVYGYTF. The CDR3 region has the DNA TGTGCCAGCAGTTTAGGCATGGGGCGCGTTTATGGCTACACCTTC.

The chain links TRBV6-2 or TRBV6-3 to TRBJ1-5, with 7 bases fitting TRBD1. Germline V CDR1 and CDR2: MNHEY, SVGEGT. After removal of 7 bases from V and 4 bases from J, the junction contained 22 bases not matched to a gene. The CDR3 totals 19 residues. In DNA form, the CDR3 reads TGTGCCAGCAAGAAGAGCCCACATACCCGGGACAGCAATAATCAGCCCCAGCATTTT. Its translation is CASKKSPHTRDSNNQPQHF.

This clonotype was detected a few times. This chain links TRBV12-3 or TRBV12-4 with TRBJ1-6, with TRBD1 matching 7 bases. Germline trimming cut 5 bases from V and 9 bases from J; bases unmatched to any gene: 16. The CDR3 is 17 amino acids. CDR3 in amino acids: CASSPRKQGLGLSPLHF. The CDR3 DNA reads as TGTGCCAGCAGTCCGCGAAAACAGGGGCTAGGGCTTTCACCCCTCCACTTT.

This clonotype was observed a few times. The V call is TRBV6-5, the J call TRBJ2-3, with 10 bases identical to TRBD2. CDR3 length equals 17 residues. The junction had 8 bases not matched to a gene; V was cut back by 5 bases and J by 0 bases. Germline V CDR1 and CDR2: MNHEY, SVGAGI. The CDR3 spells CASSERGGQSSTDTQYF. In DNA form, the CDR3 reads TGTGCCAGCAGTGAGCGGGGGGGCCAATCTAGCACAGATACGCAGTATTTT.

This clonotype was recorded only once. The chain employs TRBV14 and TRBJ2-1, with D maybe TRBD2 (5 bases). Trimming stripped 0 bases from V and 3 bases from J, with 12 bases between. The CDR3 runs to 16 residues. Looked up from germline, CDR1 is SGHDN and CDR2 is FVKESK. The CDR3 spells CASSQDPSILYNEQFF. DNA for the CDR3: TGTGCCAGCAGCCAAGATCCTAGCATACTCTACAATGAGCAGTTCTTC.

This chain joins TRBV5-1 and TRBJ2-1, with 9 bases aligning to TRBD2. This CDR3 region has 13 residues. Germline assignment: CDR1 SGHRS and CDR2 YFSETQ. J gave up 8 bases and V 4 bases, and 4 bases lay outside the gene matches. CDR3 sequence (DNA): TGCGCCAGCAGCCCGGGACTAGCCGATGAGCAGTTCTTC. It codes for CASSPGLADEQFF.

J is TRBJ2-3 and V is TRBV6-4; D possibly uses TRBD1 or TRBD2 (5 bases each). The CDR3 is 13 residues long. V was clipped by 6 bases and J by 4 bases, with 11 bases between them. Looked up from germline, CDR1 is MRHNA and CDR2 is SNTAGT. The CDR3 reads CASSVEGSDTQYF. The DNA of the CDR3 is TGTGCCAGCAGCGTAGAGGGGTCAGATACGCAGTATTTT.

This clonotype was seen a few times. The V call is TRBV28, the J call TRBJ2-1; TRBD2 matches at 11 bases. The trim removed 3 bases at V and 10 bases at J, leaving 5 bases unmatched. This CDR3 is built from 14 residues. Germline V gives CDR1 MDHEN, CDR2 SYDVKM. DNA of the CDR3: TGTGCCAGCAGTTTTAGCGGGGGGGCCCGGGAGCAGTTCTTC. This sequence encodes CASSFSGGAREQFF.

In this sample, this clonotype turned up a few times. The V and J genes are TRBV5-1 and TRBJ2-5; TRBD2 matches 14 bases. The CDR3 length is 17 residues. CDR1 is SGHRS and CDR2 is YFSETQ in the germline V gene. The ends lost 3 bases at V and 1 base at J; junction bases unmatched: 5. CDR3 residues: CASSSGTSGGLQETQYF. The CDR3 nucleotides are TGCGCCAGCAGCTCGGGGACTAGCGGGGGCCTCCAAGAGACCCAGTACTTC.

The CDR3 loop reads CASSREVAGHEQYF. CDR3 bases: TGTGCCAGCAGCCGCGAGGTAGCGGGTCACGAGCAGTACTTC. The chain has TRBV7-9 and TRBJ2-7; 7 positions match TRBD2. J was trimmed by 5 bases and V by 5 bases; bases with no gene match: 9. CDR3 length: 14 residues. The V gene's germline CDR1 is SEHNR and CDR2 FQNEAQ (reference sequence).

This clonotype was seen only a few times. This chain joins TRBV4-1 and TRBJ2-2; possible D gene TRBD1, 7 bases. Trimming took 3 bases from V and 5 from J, leaving 19 bases between them. CDR3 length: 17 residues. Germline loops: CDR1 MGHRA, CDR2 YSYEKL. Here the CDR3 reads CASSQEGAYGVTGELFF. CDR3 DNA: TGCGCCAGCAGCCAGGAGGGGGCCTACGGGGTAACCGGGGAGCTGTTTTTT.

The CDR3 nucleotides are TGTGCCAGCAGCTCCCCGGGACTCCAGTACTTC. Translated, it gives CASSSPGLQYF. The rearrangement joins TRBV7-6 to TRBJ2-5; TRBD2 might be the D (6 bases). The CDR3 totals 11 residues. Trimming removed 4 bases at V and 10 bases at J, with 10 bases between. The germline CDR1 and CDR2 sequences are SGHVS and FNYEAQ. The full variable domain, in which reference TRBV7-6 and TRBJ2-5 provide the parts outside the CDR3, is GAGVSQSPRYKVTKRGQDVALRCDPISGHVSLYWYRQALGQGPEFLTYFNYEAQQDKSGLPNDRFSAERPEGSISTLTIQRTEQRDSAMYRCASSSPGLQYFGPGTRLLVL.

This clonotype was seen a few times. This chain joins TRBV29-1 and TRBJ1-2; 7 nucleotides agree with TRBD1. The germline V gene has CDR1 SQVTM and CDR2 ANQGSEA. The V and J ends lost 8 bases and 4 bases, in that order; junction bases with no gene match: 10. This CDR3 has 13 residues. CDR3 region: CSFRSGGSYGYTF. The CDR3 bases are TGCAGCTTCCGATCAGGGGGGAGCTATGGCTACACCTTC.

CDR3 in amino acids: CSARDSLDTQYF. The CDR3 DNA is TGCAGTGCTAGAGATAGCCTGGATACGCAGTATTTT. The chain recombines TRBV20-1 with TRBJ2-3; D unresolved. Germline CDR1 DFQATT, CDR2 SNEGSKA (reference sequence). The CDR3 is 12 residues long. V dropped 0 bases and J dropped 6 bases, with 7 bases sitting between them.

V and J are TRBV20-1 and TRBJ2-3; D is perhaps TRBD1 (6 bases). Trimming took off 5 bases at V and 4 bases at J, with 16 bases between the two ends. CDR1 and CDR2 from the germline V gene are DFQATT and SNEGSKA (reference sequence). The CDR3 runs 14 residues. The CDR3 DNA reads TGCAGTGCTCAACCAGGGGCGCATCCAGATACGCAGTATTTT. The encoded protein is CSAQPGAHPDTQYF.

This clonotype was seen at least ten times. The chain links TRBV2 to TRBJ2-1; 14 bases are shared with TRBD2. This CDR3 contains 17 residues. Per germline, CDR1 SNHLY and CDR2 FYNNEI. After removal of 6 bases from V and 1 base from J, the junction contained 5 bases not matched to a gene. The CDR3 sequence is CASRGGTSGGSYNEQFF. The CDR3 DNA is TGTGCCAGCAGGGGTGGGACTAGCGGGGGTTCCTACAATGAGCAGTTCTTC.

This sequence joins TRBV7-9 and TRBJ2-3; a weak D match, TRBD2 (5 bases). The CDR3 extends over 16 amino acids. Trimming took 7 bases from V and 3 from J, leaving 20 bases between them. The germline gives CDR1 SEHNR, CDR2 FQNEAQ (reference sequence). In DNA form, the CDR3 reads TGTGCCAGCACCATTCCGGAGAGGGTGAGGACAGATACGCAGTATTTT. Protein sequence: CASTIPERVRTDTQYF.

There are a few counts of this clonotype. The chain uses TRBV6-2 or TRBV6-3 and TRBJ2-3, with a weak D call TRBD1 (6 bases). V lost 4 bases and J 2 bases, leaving 16 bases between the germline ends. Germline assignment: CDR1 MNHEY and CDR2 SVGEGT. The CDR3 consists of 16 residues. The CDR3 DNA sequence: TGTGCCAGCAGTTCCGGACAGAGAGGTGTCACAGATACGCAGTATTTT. This translates into CASSSGQRGVTDTQYF.

This clonotype was counted only a few times. The chain couples TRBV4-2 to TRBJ2-1; tentative D call: TRBD1 (5 bases). The CDR3 totals 16 residues. The V end lost 0 bases, the J end lost 12 bases, and 21 bases lay between the germline ends. CDR1 and CDR2 from the germline V gene are LGHNA and YNFKEQ. This chain's CDR3 is CASSQDARAGVRGQFF. In DNA form, the CDR3 reads TGTGCCAGCAGCCAAGATGCCAGGGCTGGGGTTCGAGGGCAGTTCTTC.

This chain connects TRBV27 to TRBJ1-1, with D possibly TRBD1 on 5 matching bases. CDR1 and CDR2 from the germline V gene are MNHEY and SMNVEV (reference sequence). V shed 1 base and J shed 0 bases, with 12 bases lying between them. The CDR3 spans 16 residues. CDR3 sequence (DNA): TGTGCCAGCAGTTTATTCGCGGGGGGGGTGAACACTGAAGCTTTCTTT. Protein: CASSLFAGGVNTEAFF.

CDR3 region: CASSQDPTEGSEAFF. CDR3 in DNA: TGCGCCAGCAGCCAAGATCCTACCGAAGGTTCTGAAGCTTTCTTT. The chain has TRBV4-3 and TRBJ1-1, with no clear D. Germline V lookup: CDR1 LGHNA, CDR2 YSLEER. Trimming cost V 0 bases and J 6 bases, with 14 bases left between them. The CDR3 is 15 amino acids.

This clonotype appeared a few times. J is TRBJ2-5 and V is TRBV6-5; TRBD2 agrees at 8 bases. Germline-derived CDR1 and CDR2 are MNHEY and SVGAGI. This CDR3 is built from 14 residues. After removal of 9 bases from V and 1 base from J, the junction contained 7 bases not matched to a gene. CDR3 loop: CASHSAGGQETQYF. The CDR3 coding sequence is TGTGCCAGTCATTCGGCGGGGGGCCAAGAGACCCAGTACTTC.

The chain joins TRBV7-9 to TRBJ2-7; D gene uncertain. Between the trimmed V and J ends, which lost 2 bases and 4 bases, there was a span of 18 bases. CDR3 length: 16 amino acids. The germline CDR1 and CDR2 sequences are SEHNR and FQNEAQ (reference sequence). The DNA for the CDR3 is TGTGCCAGCAGCTTATCTACTGGACCCCCTGGTTACGAGCAGTACGTC. It specifies CASSLSTGPPGYEQYV.

This clonotype was seen a handful of times. The chain recombines TRBV28 with TRBJ2-4, with D uncertain. The CDR3 length is 15 residues. CDR1 is MDHEN and CDR2 is SYDVKM in the germline V gene. V was trimmed by 1 base and J by 0 bases, leaving 7 bases between them. In DNA, the CDR3 is TGTGCCAGCAGTTTATCAGGCCGAGCCAAAAACATTCAGTACTTC. This gives the protein CASSLSGRAKNIQYF.

The chain links TRBV5-1 to TRBJ2-1; TRBD1 matches at 7 bases. This CDR3 comprises 15 residues. Germline CDR1 reads SGHRS; CDR2 reads YFSETQ. V shed 4 bases, J shed 0 bases, and the junction held 4 bases outside the gene matches. As DNA, the CDR3 is TGCGCCAGCAGCCCGGGACAGCGCTCCTACAATGAGCAGTTCTTC. Encoded protein: CASSPGQRSYNEQFF.

The genes are TRBV7-9 and TRBJ2-2; D may match TRBD1 or TRBD2 (6 bases each). With 4 bases removed from V and 6 bases from J, the gap between germline ends came to 12 bases. This CDR3 contains 14 residues. Looked up from germline, CDR1 is SEHNR and CDR2 is FQNEAQ (reference sequence). CDR3 DNA sequence: TGTGCCAGCAGCTCCCCGGGGGCGGCCGGGGAGCTGTTTTTT. Translating gives CASSSPGAAGELFF.

This clonotype was found a few times. This chain links TRBV6-5 with TRBJ1-2; the D gene is possibly TRBD1 (6 bases). Germline CDR1 reads MNHEY; CDR2 reads SVGAGI. With 6 bases removed from V and 1 base from J, the gap between germline ends came to 6 bases. The CDR3 has 12 residues. For the CDR3, the DNA is TGTGCCAGCAGGGACAGTAACTATGGCTACACCTTC. Translation gives CASRDSNYGYTF.

The gene calls are TRBV7-2 and TRBJ1-3; D is unresolved. V lost 5 bases, J lost 0 bases, and 20 bases lay in between. The CDR3 has 18 residues. Germline lookup yields CDR1 SGHTA and CDR2 FQGNSA. In DNA, the CDR3 is TGTGCCAGCAGCCTGAATCAAATGGACTCTAGCTCTGGAAACACCATATATTTT. This gives the protein CASSLNQMDSSSGNTIYF.

This clonotype was counted only a few times. This chain joins TRBV6-5 and TRBJ2-4, with unresolved D. The CDR3 has 15 residues. V lost 4 bases to trimming and J lost 3 bases, with 13 bases between them. Germline V CDR1 and CDR2: MNHEY, SVGAGI. CDR3 sequence: CASSSPLNDKNIQYF. For the CDR3, the DNA is TGTGCCAGCAGTTCTCCCTTAAATGACAAAAACATTCAGTACTTC.

This clonotype appeared a single time. The V and J genes are TRBV28 and TRBJ2-3, with TRBD2 as a possible D gene (7 bases). The CDR3 spans 16 residues. The germline V gene has CDR1 MDHEN and CDR2 SYDVKM. The germline V and J ends were trimmed by 5 bases and 2 bases, with 17 bases remaining between them. CDR3 DNA sequence: TGTGCCAGCAGTCCCGGGGGCGGGGGTTCCACAGATACGCAGTATTTT. Protein: CASSPGGGGSTDTQYF.